This T cell receptor beta chain was recovered during a study of cytotoxic CD8 clonotypes in ibrutinib-treated CLL. Study information: Partial responses numbered roughly 25 and complete responses 2; after a median about six years, roughly 15 stayed remitted and approximately 12 progressed. Response sampling took place at median approximately 12 months of treatment, range 6 to 36.

TCR beta libraries used about 2 micrograms of DNA from cryopreserved PBMCs. Measured with immunoSEQ multiplex PCR; TCRdb has only the in-frame clones, and not every one. The sample carries approximately 67,000 clones, around 84% recorded once. Between the trimmed V and J ends, which lost 3 bases and 7 bases, there was a span of 12 bases. Germline V gene sequence: CDR1 KGHSY, CDR2 FQNENV. CDR3 length: 13 residues. This clone has more than one count but fewer than ten. Antigen: not known. Overall study findings and caveats: Baseline values of clonality outstripped age-matched healthy donors and followed circulating CD8+ T-cell counts.

The material was PBMCs, obtained at disease progression, from a patient treated with ibrutinib. This TCR was sampled from a human donor with chronic lymphocytic leukemia. The chain couples TRBV16 to TRBJ1-2; D may be TRBD1 (5 bases). As DNA, the CDR3 is TGTGCCAGCAGCCAGGCCGTCGGGGCTGGCTACACCTTC. Protein: CASSQAVGAGYTF. Full variable domain (missing parts from reference TRBV16 and TRBJ1-2): GEEVAQTPKHLVRGEGQKAKLYCAPIKGHSYVFWYQQVLKNEFKFLISFQNENVFDETGMPKERFSAKCLPNSPCSLEIQATKLEDSAVYFCASSQAVGAGYTFGSGTRLTVV.